This TCR beta chain comes out of a study of CD8 T cells in Susac syndrome. This clonotype was recorded only once. From blood CD8+ and CD4+ T cells, TCR beta sequences were generated. The multiple sclerosis control cohort comprised treatment-naive individuals presenting with stable or active relapsing-remitting disease. RNA totalling roughly 0.45 to 1 ug underwent reverse transcription with random hexamers. Amplification of TCR beta CDR3 by immunoSEQ multiplex PCR spanned 54 Vbeta and 13 Jbeta. Via MiXCR, TCRdb re-called the immunoSEQ multiplex PCR reads, giving one row per CDR3 protein. The table shows some 300,000 distinct CDR3 sequences, with 70% to 90% occurring only once. Sequencing input: CD8+ T cells from PBMCs. The receptor's source is a human donor with multiple sclerosis.

CDR3 in amino acids: CASSHTETQPQHF. Written as DNA, the CDR3 is TGCGCCAGCAGTCACACGGAGACGCAGCCCCAGCATTTT. The chain carries TRBV10-2 and TRBJ1-5; D is undetermined. The V and J ends lost 5 bases and 7 bases respectively, with 12 bases between them. The germline gives CDR1 WSHSY, CDR2 SAAADI. This CDR3 spans 13 amino acids.